The 20 T cell receptor beta chains reported below all come from one sample, sequenced in a study of human T cells and chemical hapten exposure. TCRdb redid the calling of the RACE reads with MiXCR, one entry per CDR3 protein. The table shows some 40,000 distinct CDR3 sequences, with about 3.5% occurring only once. Time point defined: healthy volunteer bleed at 6 weeks. The template was total RNA from unfractionated whole blood. Sequenced input: whole blood. Receptors were obtained from a human donor in good health. Some clones in this sample may be carry-over from other donors' samples.

Ten or more counts support this clonotype. The chain joins TRBV4-1 to TRBJ2-1; D gene unclear. Trimming stripped 7 bases from V and 9 bases from J, with 13 bases between. This CDR3 spans 12 amino acids. Germline lookup yields CDR1 MGHRA and CDR2 YSYEKL. The CDR3 loop reads CASTGLGAEQFF. The CDR3 region has the DNA TGCGCCAGCACTGGCCTAGGTGCTGAGCAGTTCTTC.

This clonotype has a count of ten or more. The limits of the CDR3 on the DNA are not certain, so only TCRdb's listed CDR3 is given. The chain carries TRBV6-2 or TRBV6-3 and TRBJ2-2. Germline loops: CDR1 MNHEY, CDR2 SVGEGT. The CDR3 is 16 amino acids long, termini counted. This CDR3 reads CASSYYLFFGAGELFF.

The V and J genes are TRBV28 and TRBJ1-1, with a tentative D call TRBD1 (6 bases). The germline V and J ends were trimmed by 3 bases and 5 bases, with 13 bases remaining between them. Germline CDR1 and CDR2: MDHEN and SYDVKM. This CDR3 has 14 amino acids. This CDR3 is CASSFGGGHTEAFF. CDR3 nucleotide sequence: TGTGCCAGCAGTTTTGGAGGGGGGCATACTGAAGCTTTCTTT.

This clonotype was recorded many times. V and J are TRBV20-1 and TRBJ2-7, with 7 bases matching TRBD1. Germline CDR1 DFQATT, CDR2 SNEGSKA (reference sequence). Germline trimming cut 4 bases from V and 2 bases from J; bases unmatched to any gene: 5. This CDR3 spans 13 amino acids. CDR3 loop: CSAIGQETYEQYF. In nucleotides, the CDR3 is TGCAGTGCTATCGGACAGGAGACCTACGAGCAGTACTTC.

This clonotype was observed many times. V gene TRBV6-2 or TRBV6-3 combines with J gene TRBJ2-7; 7 bases align to TRBD2. V dropped 2 bases and J dropped 6; count of bases not matched to a gene: 13. From germline, CDR1 is MNHEY and CDR2 SVGEGT. CDR3 length: 16 residues. This CDR3 is CASSYDTRDYRTEQYF. In DNA, the CDR3 is TGTGCCAGCAGTTACGACACCCGGGACTACCGAACCGAGCAGTACTTC.

This clonotype has ten or more counts. The V gene is TRBV12-3 or TRBV12-4, the J gene TRBJ1-5, with D perhaps matching TRBD1 (6 bases). V was shortened by 2 bases and J by 2 bases, with 13 bases between the two germline ends. This CDR3 spans 16 amino acids. CDR3 region: CASSLRGGTGNQPQHF. CDR3 sequence (DNA): TGTGCCAGCAGTTTACGAGGGGGTACGGGCAATCAGCCCCAGCATTTT.

This clonotype was counted ten times or more. The V and J genes are TRBV12-3 or TRBV12-4 and TRBJ2-7; 7 nucleotides agree with TRBD2. V trimming: 5 bases; J trimming: 2 bases; junction bases outside the gene matches: 18. This CDR3 comprises 18 residues. This CDR3 reads CASSPRVWGGDDTYEQYF. CDR3 DNA: TGTGCCAGCAGTCCCAGGGTTTGGGGGGGAGACGATACCTACGAGCAGTACTTC.

This clonotype has ten or more counts. The chain couples TRBV20-1 to TRBJ2-7, with 16 bases that match TRBD2. Per the germline V gene, CDR1 is DFQATT and CDR2 is SNEGSKA (reference sequence). The junction had 8 bases not matched to a gene; V was cut back by 1 base and J by 5 bases. There are 17 residues in the CDR3. CDR3 loop: CSARGGTSGRGSNEQYF. The DNA of the CDR3 is TGCAGTGCTAGAGGGGGGACTAGCGGGAGGGGAAGTAACGAGCAGTACTTC.

This clonotype was seen repeatedly, ten times or more. The chain has TRBV24-1 and TRBJ1-1, with 7 bases identical to TRBD1. Trimming took 10 bases from V and 1 from J; bases not matched to a gene: 5. The CDR3 has 13 amino acids. Germline V CDR1 and CDR2: KGHDR, SFDVKD. This chain's CDR3 is CATSGTENTEAFF. DNA of the CDR3: TGTGCCACGTCAGGGACAGAGAACACTGAAGCTTTCTTT.

At least ten counts were recorded for this clonotype. This sequence joins TRBV2 and TRBJ2-4; tentatively, D is TRBD1 (5 bases). V was trimmed by 3 bases and J by 0 bases, leaving 6 bases between them. This CDR3 spans 14 amino acids. CDR1 is SNHLY and CDR2 is FYNNEI in the germline V gene. CDR3 loop: CASSEGLAKNIQYF. In DNA form, the CDR3 reads TGTGCCAGCAGTGAGGGGCTAGCCAAAAACATTCAGTACTTC. Looking up the rest from reference TRBV2 and TRBJ2-4 gives the full variable domain: EPEVTQTPSHQVTQMGQEVILRCVPISNHLYFYWYRQILGQKVEFLVSFYNNEISEKSEIFDDQFSVERPDGSNFTLKIRSTKLEDSAMYFCASSEGLAKNIQYFGAGTRLSVL.

This clonotype was picked up many times. This chain joins TRBV6-1 and TRBJ2-5; D remains unclear. V was shortened by 7 bases and J by 5 bases, with 8 bases between the two germline ends. The CDR3 loop spans 11 amino acids. Germline V gene data show CDR1 as MNHNS and CDR2 as SASEGT. The CDR3 DNA sequence: TGTGCCAGCATGAGTGGGGAGACCCAGTACTTC. Protein sequence: CASMSGETQYF.

This clonotype was seen at least ten times. The chain has TRBV10-2 and TRBJ2-4; D perhaps matches TRBD1 (5 bases). Between the trimmed V and J ends, which lost 3 bases and 0 bases, there was a span of 9 bases. The CDR3 contains 15 residues. Germline CDR1 WSHSY, CDR2 SAAADI. CDR3 in amino acids: CASSDARVAKNIQYF. The CDR3 region has the DNA TGCGCCAGCAGTGACGCCAGGGTAGCCAAAAACATTCAGTACTTC.

This clonotype was seen ten or more times. The rearrangement joins TRBV7-9 to TRBJ2-7, with TRBD2 identical over 8 bases. Germline CDR1 is SEHNR and CDR2 is FQNEAQ (reference sequence). V was pared by 1 base and J by 0 bases, with 11 bases of the junction left unmatched. The CDR3 covers 18 residues. The DNA for the CDR3 is TGTGCCAGCAGCTTAGTCTGGCTCGGGGGGGCCCCCTCCTACGAGCAGTACTTC. This translates into CASSLVWLGGAPSYEQYF.

In this sample, this clonotype turned up many times. This chain joins TRBV20-1 and TRBJ2-3; 9 bases line up with TRBD2. V lost 1 base and J lost 2; bases outside the gene matches: 7. CDR3 length equals 16 residues. Looked up from germline, CDR1 is DFQATT and CDR2 is SNEGSKA (reference sequence). CDR3 in DNA: TGCAGTGCTAGAGGGGGAGGCGGGAGGGCCACAGATACGCAGTATTTT. Translated, it gives CSARGGGGRATDTQYF.

The V call is TRBV19, the J call TRBJ2-7, with 7 nucleotides matching TRBD2. Germline values: CDR1 LNHDA, CDR2 SQIVND (reference sequence). J gave up 5 bases and V 5 bases, and 3 bases lay outside the gene matches. The CDR3 length is 12 residues. The CDR3 nucleotides read TGTGCCAGTAGTGTTGGGGGGGACGAGCAGTACTTC. Residues: CASSVGGDEQYF.

Only a few counts were recorded for this clonotype. This rearrangement joins TRBV21-1 to TRBJ1-2; TRBD1 was called by the table and not checked on the DNA. TRBV21-1 is tagged as a pseudogene. The CDR3 spans 15 residues. CDR3 residues: CASIEKEGQCYGYTF. In DNA, the CDR3 is TGTGCCAGCATCGAAAAGGAGGGACAGTGCTATGGCTACACCTTC.

This clonotype was counted a few times. The chain joins TRBV20-1 to TRBJ2-3; D gene ambiguous. CDR1 is DFQATT and CDR2 is SNEGSKA in the germline V gene (reference sequence). The CDR3 is 15 residues long. V was shortened by 0 bases and J by 0 bases, with 10 bases between the two germline ends. CDR3 sequence: CSARDPASSTDTQYF. The CDR3, as DNA: TGCAGTGCTAGAGATCCGGCCTCTAGCACAGATACGCAGTATTTT.

This clonotype was seen many times. The chain employs TRBV6-5 and TRBJ2-6; D may be TRBD1 (5 bases). Germline V gene sequence: CDR1 MNHEY, CDR2 SVGAGI. The CDR3 loop spans 16 amino acids. V shed 5 bases and J shed 1 base, with 12 bases lying between them. CDR3 DNA sequence: TGTGCCAGCAGTGCAAAAAGGGGATCTGGGGCCAACGTCCTGACTTTC. This sequence encodes CASSAKRGSGANVLTF.

Notes on this clonotype: A much bigger clone sits one base away, suggesting this may be a read error. The chain has TRBV10-3 and TRBJ2-3, with no clear D. There are 13 residues in the CDR3. CDR1 is ENHRY and CDR2 is SYGVKD in the germline V gene. Between the trimmed V and J ends, which lost 5 bases and 0 bases, there was a span of 6 bases. Written as DNA, the CDR3 is TGTGCCATCAGTCCCCATAGCACAGATACGCAGTATTTT. Residues: CAISPHSTDTQYF.

At least ten counts were recorded for this clonotype. V and J are TRBV4-2 and TRBJ2-7; D tentatively fits TRBD1 or TRBD2 (5 bases each). V gave up 3 bases and J gave up 2 bases, with 17 bases separating them. Germline CDR1 reads LGHNA; CDR2 reads YNFKEQ. This CDR3 has 16 residues. In DNA form, the CDR3 reads TGTGCCAGCAGCCAGGCTCCGGGACGAGGGACCTACGAGCAGTACTTC. It specifies CASSQAPGRGTYEQYF.